This T cell receptor beta chain was sequenced in a study of sequential checkpoint blockade in melanoma. Across the study: First-line arms were nivolumab then ipilimumab, or the reverse, randomized 1:1. Each arm's sequence ended with maintenance nivolumab.

Some clones are missing from TCRdb's copy, which holds only in-frame ones; the method was immunoSEQ multiplex PCR. The sample carries about 12,000 clones, about 80% recorded once. Germline CDR1 reads SGHRS; CDR2 reads YFSETQ. The CDR3 is made up of 16 amino acids. Unmatched junction bases numbered 12, after V lost 4 bases and J lost 8 bases. The treatment was: randomized to nivolumab then ipilimumab (arm A) or the reverse (arm B). No patient had prior DNA-damaging chemotherapy. From thawed PBMCs, live CD3+CD8+ cells negative for CD19 and CD56 were sorted. The sample was CD8+ T cells sorted from blood (inferred from file names), taken from a patient given nivolumab and ipilimumab in sequence. V usage is TRBV5-1 and J usage is TRBJ1-2, with 12 bases identical to TRBD1. The receptor comes from a human donor with melanoma. DNA for the CDR3: TGCGCCAGCAGCCACAACCCGGGACAGGGGGCTCGGGGCTACACCTTC. As protein: CASSHNPGQGARGYTF. Filled out from reference TRBV5-1 and TRBJ1-2, the complete variable domain reads KAGVTQTPRYLIKTRGQQVTLSCSPISGHRSVSWYQQTPGQGLQFLFEYFSETQRNKGNFPGRFSGRQFSNSRSEMNVSTLELGDSALYLCASSHNPGQGARGYTFGSGTRLTVV.